The source of this T cell receptor (beta chain) is a study of blood T cell repertoires in COVID-19. From germline, CDR1 is GTSNPN and CDR2 SVGIG (reference sequence). This CDR3 region has 16 residues. Germline trimming cut 2 bases from V and 11 bases from J; bases unmatched to any gene: 15. Assay: immunoSEQ multiplex PCR; the TCRdb copy retains only in-frame clones and omits some. The profile shows about 50,000 clones, about 90% of them singletons. Sequencing input: peripheral blood. The rearrangement links TRBV30 to TRBJ2-1, with 10 bases lining up with TRBD2. This receptor was taken from a human donor in a cohort sampled during active COVID-19. The CDR3 DNA is TGTGCCTGGAGTCTCAACCACGGACTAGCGGAGAAGAAGCAGTTCTTC. It specifies CAWSLNHGLAEKKQFF.